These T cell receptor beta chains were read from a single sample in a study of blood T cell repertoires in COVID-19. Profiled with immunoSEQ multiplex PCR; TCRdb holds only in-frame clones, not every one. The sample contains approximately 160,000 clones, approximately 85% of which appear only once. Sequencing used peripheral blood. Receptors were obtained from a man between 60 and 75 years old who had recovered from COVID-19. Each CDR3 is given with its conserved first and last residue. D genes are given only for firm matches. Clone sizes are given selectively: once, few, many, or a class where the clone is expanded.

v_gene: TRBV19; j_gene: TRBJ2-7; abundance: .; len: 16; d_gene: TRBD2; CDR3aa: CASSAGSGGASYEQYF; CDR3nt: TGTGCCAGTAGTGCTGGTAGCGGGGGGGCCTCCTACGAGCAGTACTTC
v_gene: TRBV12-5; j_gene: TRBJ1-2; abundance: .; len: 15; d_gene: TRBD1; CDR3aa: CASGPPGQPRVGYTF; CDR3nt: TGTGCTAGTGGGCCACCGGGACAGCCTCGAGTGGGCTACACCTTC
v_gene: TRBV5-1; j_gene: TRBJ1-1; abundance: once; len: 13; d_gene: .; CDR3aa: CASSSSPNTEAFF; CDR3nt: TGCGCCAGCAGCTCGAGCCCGAACACTGAAGCTTTCTTT
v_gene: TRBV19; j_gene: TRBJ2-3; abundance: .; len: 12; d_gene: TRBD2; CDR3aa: CASTGGASPQYF; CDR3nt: TGTGCCAGTACCGGGGGGGCATCACCCCAGTATTTT
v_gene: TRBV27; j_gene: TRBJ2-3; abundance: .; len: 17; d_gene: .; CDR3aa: CASSLGAASVNTDTQYF; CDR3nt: TGTGCCAGCAGTTTAGGGGCGGCTAGCGTGAACACAGATACGCAGTATTTT
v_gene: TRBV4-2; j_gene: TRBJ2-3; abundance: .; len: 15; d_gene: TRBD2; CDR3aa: CASSLPQRGLDTQYF; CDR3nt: TGTGCCAGCAGCCTCCCCCAGCGGGGTTTAGATACGCAGTATTTT
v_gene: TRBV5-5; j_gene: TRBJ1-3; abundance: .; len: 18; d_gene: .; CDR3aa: CASSVHLGTPDSGNTIYF; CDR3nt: TGTGCCAGCAGCGTTCATTTAGGGACTCCGGACTCTGGAAACACCATATATTTT
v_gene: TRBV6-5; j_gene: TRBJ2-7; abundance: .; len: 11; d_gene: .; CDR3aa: CATRLNHEQYF; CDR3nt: TGTGCCACTAGGCTGAATCACGAGCAGTACTTC
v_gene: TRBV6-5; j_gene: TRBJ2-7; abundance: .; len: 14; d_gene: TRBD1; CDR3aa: CASSYRQGAGEQYF; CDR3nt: TGTGCCAGCAGTTATCGGCAGGGGGCTGGCGAGCAGTACTTC
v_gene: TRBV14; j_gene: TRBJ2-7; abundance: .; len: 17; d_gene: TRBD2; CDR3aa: CASSQESSPGGIYEQYF; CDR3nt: TGTGCCAGCAGCCAAGAAAGTTCACCGGGGGGAATCTACGAGCAGTACTTC
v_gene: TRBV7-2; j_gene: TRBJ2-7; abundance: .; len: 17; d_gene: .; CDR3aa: CASSSPSGGAISYEQYF; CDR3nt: TGTGCCAGCAGCTCACCTTCTGGCGGTGCTATCTCCTACGAGCAGTACTTC
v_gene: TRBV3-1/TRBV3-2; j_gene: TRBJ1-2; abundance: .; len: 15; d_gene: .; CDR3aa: CASSQDIREANGYTF; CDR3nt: TGTGCCAGCAGCCAAGATATCAGGGAAGCGAATGGCTACACCTTC
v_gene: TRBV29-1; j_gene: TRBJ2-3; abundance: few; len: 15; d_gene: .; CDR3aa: CSALRLRGGTDTQYF; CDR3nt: TGCAGCGCCCTAAGGTTGCGGGGCGGCACAGATACGCAGTATTTT
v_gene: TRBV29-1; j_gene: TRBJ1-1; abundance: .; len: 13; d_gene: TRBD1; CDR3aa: CSVAGTGKGEAFF; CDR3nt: TGCAGCGTCGCCGGGACAGGGAAAGGTGAAGCTTTCTTT
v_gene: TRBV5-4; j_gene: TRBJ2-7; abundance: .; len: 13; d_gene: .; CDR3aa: CASSFDIIREQYF; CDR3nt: TGTGCCAGCAGCTTCGACATTATAAGGGAGCAGTACTTC
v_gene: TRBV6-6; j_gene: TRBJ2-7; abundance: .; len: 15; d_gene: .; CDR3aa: CASSYRAGAVYEQYF; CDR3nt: TGTGCCAGCAGTTACAGGGCAGGGGCCGTCTACGAGCAGTACTTC
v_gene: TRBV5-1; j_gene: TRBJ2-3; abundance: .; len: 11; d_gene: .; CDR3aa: CASSLQDTQYF; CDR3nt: TGCGCCAGCAGCTTGCAGGATACGCAGTATTTT
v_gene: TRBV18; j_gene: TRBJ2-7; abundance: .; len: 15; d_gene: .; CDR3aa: CASSPSGRGANEQYF; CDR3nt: TGTGCCAGCTCACCATCGGGCAGGGGAGCCAACGAGCAGTACTTC
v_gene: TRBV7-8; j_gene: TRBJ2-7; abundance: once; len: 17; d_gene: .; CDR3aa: CASSLASGLAYSYEQYF; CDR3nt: TGTGCCAGCAGCTTAGCGAGTGGGTTAGCCTACTCCTACGAGCAGTACTTC
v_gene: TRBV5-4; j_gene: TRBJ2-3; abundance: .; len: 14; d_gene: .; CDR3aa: CASSPLTSLDTQYF; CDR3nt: TGTGCCAGCAGCCCCCTGACTAGTTTGGATACGCAGTATTTT
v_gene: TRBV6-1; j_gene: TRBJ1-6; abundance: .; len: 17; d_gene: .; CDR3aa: CASSGSTRGAYNSPLHF; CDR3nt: TGTGCCAGCAGTGGTTCTACTCGGGGGGCCTATAATTCACCCCTCCACTTT
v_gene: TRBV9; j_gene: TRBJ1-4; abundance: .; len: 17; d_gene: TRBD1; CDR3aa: CASSVAGQVGTNEKLFF; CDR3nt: TGTGCCAGCAGCGTAGCTGGACAGGTGGGGACTAATGAAAAACTGTTTTTT
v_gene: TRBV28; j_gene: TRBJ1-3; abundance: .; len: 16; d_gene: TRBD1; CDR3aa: CASSTPGTGSGNTIYF; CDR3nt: TGTGCCAGCAGCACTCCCGGGACAGGGTCTGGAAACACCATATATTTT
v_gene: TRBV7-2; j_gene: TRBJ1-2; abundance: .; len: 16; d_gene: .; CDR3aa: CASSPPEGRYNYGYTF; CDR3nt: TGTGCCAGCAGCCCTCCGGAGGGGCGATATAACTATGGCTACACCTTC
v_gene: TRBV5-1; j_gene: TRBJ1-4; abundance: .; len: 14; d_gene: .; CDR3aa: CASSFSSETKKLFF; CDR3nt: TGCGCCAGCAGCTTTAGTAGCGAAACGAAAAAACTGTTTTTT
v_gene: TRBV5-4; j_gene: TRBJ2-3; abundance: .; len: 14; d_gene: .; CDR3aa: CASSPRTSTDTQYF; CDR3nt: TGTGCCAGCAGCCCAAGGACTAGCACAGATACGCAGTATTTT
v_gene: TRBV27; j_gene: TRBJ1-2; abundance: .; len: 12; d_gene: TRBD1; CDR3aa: CASKDRGYGYTF; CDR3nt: TGTGCCAGCAAAGACAGGGGGTATGGCTACACCTTC
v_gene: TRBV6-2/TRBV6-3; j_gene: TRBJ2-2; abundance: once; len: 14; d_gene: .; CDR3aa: CASSYRRRSGELFF; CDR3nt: TGTGCCAGCAGTTACCGAAGGAGGTCCGGGGAGCTGTTTTTT
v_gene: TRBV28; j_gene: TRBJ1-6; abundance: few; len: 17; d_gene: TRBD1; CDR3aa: CASSLLSRGSYNSPLHF; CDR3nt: TGTGCCAGCAGTTTATTGAGCAGGGGGTCCTATAATTCACCCCTCCACTTT
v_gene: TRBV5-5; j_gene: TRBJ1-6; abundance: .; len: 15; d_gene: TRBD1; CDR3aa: CASSGTGGDNSPLHF; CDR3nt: TGTGCCAGCAGCGGGACAGGGGGCGACAATTCACCCCTCCACTTT
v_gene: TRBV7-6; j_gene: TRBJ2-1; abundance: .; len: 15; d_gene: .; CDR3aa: CASTLGQGSYNEQFF; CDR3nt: TGTGCCAGCACCCTGGGGCAGGGATCCTACAATGAGCAGTTCTTC
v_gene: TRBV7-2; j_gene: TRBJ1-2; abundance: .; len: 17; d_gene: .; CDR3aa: CASSLGSRPTAPYGYTF; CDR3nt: TGTGCCAGCAGCTTAGGTAGTCGACCCACAGCCCCCTATGGCTACACCTTC
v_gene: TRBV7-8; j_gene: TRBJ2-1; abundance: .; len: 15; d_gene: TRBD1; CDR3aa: CASSLFTGVLNEQFF; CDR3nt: TGTGCCAGCAGCTTATTTACAGGGGTCCTAAATGAGCAGTTCTTC
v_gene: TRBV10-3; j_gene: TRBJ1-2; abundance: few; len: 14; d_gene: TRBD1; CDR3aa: CAIKKQGTDYGYTF; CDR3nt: TGTGCCATCAAGAAACAGGGGACGGACTATGGCTACACCTTC
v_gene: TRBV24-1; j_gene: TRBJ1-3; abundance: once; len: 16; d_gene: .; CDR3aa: CATSEVSRERGNTIYF; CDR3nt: TGTGCCACCAGTGAGGTATCCCGGGAGCGTGGAAACACCATATATTTT
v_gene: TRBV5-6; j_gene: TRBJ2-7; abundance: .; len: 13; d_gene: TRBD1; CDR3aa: CASSPGTVYEQYF; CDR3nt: TGTGCCAGCAGCCCCGGGACAGTCTACGAGCAGTACTTC
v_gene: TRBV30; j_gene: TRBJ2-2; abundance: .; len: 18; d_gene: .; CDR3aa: CAWSRPVAGARKGGELFF; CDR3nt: TGTGCCTGGAGTAGACCCGTCGCGGGGGCCCGAAAAGGCGGGGAGCTGTTTTTT
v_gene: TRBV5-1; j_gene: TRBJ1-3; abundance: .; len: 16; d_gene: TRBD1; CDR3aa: CASSSRQGASGNTIYF; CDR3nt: TGCGCCAGCAGCTCACGACAGGGCGCTTCTGGAAACACCATATATTTT
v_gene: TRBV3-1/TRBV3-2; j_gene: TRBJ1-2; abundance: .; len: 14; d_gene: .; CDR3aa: CASSPLEKTGGYTF; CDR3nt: TGTGCCAGCAGCCCCCTAGAAAAAACAGGTGGCTACACCTTC
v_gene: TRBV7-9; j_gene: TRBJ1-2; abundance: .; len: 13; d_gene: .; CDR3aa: CASSLGEQRGYTF; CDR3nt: TGTGCCAGCAGCTTAGGGGAGCAGCGTGGCTACACCTTC
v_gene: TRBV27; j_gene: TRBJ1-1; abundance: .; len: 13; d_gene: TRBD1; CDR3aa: CASSFTGGTEAFF; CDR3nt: TGTGCCAGCAGTTTTACAGGGGGCACTGAAGCTTTCTTT
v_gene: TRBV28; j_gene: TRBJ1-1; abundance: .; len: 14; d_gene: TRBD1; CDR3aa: CASSPPGQRSEAFF; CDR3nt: TGTGCCAGCAGTCCACCGGGACAGCGTTCTGAAGCTTTCTTT
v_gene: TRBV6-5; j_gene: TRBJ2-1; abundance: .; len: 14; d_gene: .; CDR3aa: CASSPPKGVNEQFF; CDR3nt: TGTGCCAGCAGTCCCCCCAAGGGGGTCAATGAGCAGTTCTTC
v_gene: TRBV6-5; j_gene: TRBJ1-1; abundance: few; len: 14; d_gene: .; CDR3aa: CASLLNQGAPEAFF; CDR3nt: TGTGCCAGCCTACTTAATCAGGGTGCGCCTGAAGCTTTCTTT
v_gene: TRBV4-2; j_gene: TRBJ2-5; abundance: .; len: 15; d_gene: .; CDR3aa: CASSQGPQAAETQYF; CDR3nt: TGTGCCAGCAGCCAAGGCCCGCAAGCGGCAGAGACCCAGTACTTC
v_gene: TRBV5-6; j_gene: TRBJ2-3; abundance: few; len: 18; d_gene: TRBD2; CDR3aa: CASSLEGQRGKGTDTQYF; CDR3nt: TGTGCCAGCAGCTTGGAGGGTCAGCGGGGGAAAGGGACAGATACGCAGTATTTT
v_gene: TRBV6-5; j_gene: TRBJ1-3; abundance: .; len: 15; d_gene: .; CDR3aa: CASSYVGGSGNTIYF; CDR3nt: TGTGCCAGCAGTTACGTAGGGGGTTCAGGAAACACCATATATTTT
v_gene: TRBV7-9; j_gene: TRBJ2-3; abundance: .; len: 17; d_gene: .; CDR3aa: CASSLAIGGLYIDTQYF; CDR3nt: TGTGCCAGCAGCTTAGCGATCGGAGGATTGTACATAGATACGCAGTATTTT
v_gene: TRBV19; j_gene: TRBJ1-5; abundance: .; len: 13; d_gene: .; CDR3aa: CAVGESSNQPQHF; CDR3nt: TGTGCCGTAGGGGAATCGAGCAATCAGCCCCAGCATTTT
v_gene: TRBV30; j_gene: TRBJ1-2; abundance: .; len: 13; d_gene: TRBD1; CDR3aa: CAWDVRGNYGYTF; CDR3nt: TGTGCCTGGGACGTCAGGGGGAACTATGGCTACACCTTC
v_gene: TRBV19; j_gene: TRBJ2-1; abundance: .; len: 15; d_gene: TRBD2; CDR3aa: CASSQRGGGTDEQFF; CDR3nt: TGTGCCAGTAGTCAGCGTGGCGGGGGGACCGATGAGCAGTTCTTC
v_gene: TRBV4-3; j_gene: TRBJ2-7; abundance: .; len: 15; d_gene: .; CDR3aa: CASSPWIQGGSEQYF; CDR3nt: TGCGCCAGCAGCCCTTGGATACAGGGGGGGAGCGAGCAGTACTTC
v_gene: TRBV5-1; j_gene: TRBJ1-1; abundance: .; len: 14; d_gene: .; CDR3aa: CASSYPREGTEAFF; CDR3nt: TGCGCCAGCAGCTACCCAAGAGAGGGCACTGAAGCTTTCTTT
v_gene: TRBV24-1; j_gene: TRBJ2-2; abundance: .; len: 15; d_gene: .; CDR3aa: CATTPPRGSAGELFF; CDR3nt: TGTGCCACCACCCCCCCAAGGGGTTCGGCCGGGGAGCTGTTTTTT
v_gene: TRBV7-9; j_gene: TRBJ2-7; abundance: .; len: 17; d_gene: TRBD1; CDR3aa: CASSLDWTGYTSYEQYF; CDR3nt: TGTGCCAGCAGCTTAGACTGGACAGGGTATACGTCCTACGAGCAGTACTTC
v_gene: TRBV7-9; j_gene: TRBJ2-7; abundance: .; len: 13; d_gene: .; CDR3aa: CASSPEPTYEQYF; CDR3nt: TGTGCCAGCAGCCCCGAGCCAACCTACGAGCAGTACTTC
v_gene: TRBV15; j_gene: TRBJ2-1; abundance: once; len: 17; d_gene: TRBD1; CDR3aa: CATSPYARQGSYNEQFF; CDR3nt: TGTGCCACCAGCCCATACGCCCGACAGGGCTCCTACAATGAGCAGTTCTTC
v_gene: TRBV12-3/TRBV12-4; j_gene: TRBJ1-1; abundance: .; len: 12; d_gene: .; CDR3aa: CASSLSRTEAFF; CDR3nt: TGTGCCAGCAGTTTATCTCGGACTGAAGCTTTCTTT